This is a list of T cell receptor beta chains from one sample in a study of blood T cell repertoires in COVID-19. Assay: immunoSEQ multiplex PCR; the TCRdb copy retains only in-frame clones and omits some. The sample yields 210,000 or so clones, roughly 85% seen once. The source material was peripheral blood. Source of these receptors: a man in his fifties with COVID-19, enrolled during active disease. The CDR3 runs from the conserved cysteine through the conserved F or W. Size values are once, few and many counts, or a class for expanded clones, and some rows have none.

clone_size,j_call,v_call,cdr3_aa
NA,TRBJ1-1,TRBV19,CASSIRGADTEAFF
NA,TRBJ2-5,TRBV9,CASSPSAGALETQYF
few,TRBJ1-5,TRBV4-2,CASSRSGTEDQPQHF
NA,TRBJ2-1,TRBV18,CASSPGRGFYNEQFF
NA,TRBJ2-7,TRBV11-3,CASSLIGSGTGGYEQYF
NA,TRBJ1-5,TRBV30,CAWSGYSSDQPQHF
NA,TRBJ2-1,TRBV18,CASSPPGMGGGDNEQFF
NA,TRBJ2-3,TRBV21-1,CASSKNPPQGESTDTQYF
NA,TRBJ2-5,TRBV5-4,CASSLAGETQYF
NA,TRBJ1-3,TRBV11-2,CASSRGTGNTIYF
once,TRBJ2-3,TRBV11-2,CASSLPGTRGDTQYF
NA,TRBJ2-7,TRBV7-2,CASSFRGASGGLKSYEQYF
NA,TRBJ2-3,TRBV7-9,CASSFTRGELYTQYF
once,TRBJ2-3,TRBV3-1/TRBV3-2,CASSQGSGTDTQYF
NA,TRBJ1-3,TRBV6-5,CASSWTQGASSLYF
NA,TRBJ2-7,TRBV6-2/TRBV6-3,CASSYSSGQEYEQYF
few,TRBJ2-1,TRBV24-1,CATSDILRRGGINEQFF
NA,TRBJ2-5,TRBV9,CASSTQGHLQETQYF
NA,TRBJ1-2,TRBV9,CASSPGQGNRGYTF
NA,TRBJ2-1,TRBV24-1,CATSDTTPAGDNEQFF
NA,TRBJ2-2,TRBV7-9,CASSLDGGLTGELFF
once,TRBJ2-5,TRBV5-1,CASSPSGRGRGETQYF
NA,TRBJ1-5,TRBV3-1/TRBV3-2,CASRPTSDRIGQPQHF
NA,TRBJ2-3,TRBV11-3,CASSRGSGGADTQYF
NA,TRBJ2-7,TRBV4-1,CASSQGIDPGAGEQYF
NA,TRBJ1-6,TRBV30,CAWRERDSSSYNSPLHF
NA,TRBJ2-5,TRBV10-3,CASRRGAGETQYF
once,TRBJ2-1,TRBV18,CASSVDRVKFF
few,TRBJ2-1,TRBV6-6,CASRAGGPYNEQFF
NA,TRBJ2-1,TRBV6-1,CASSELAGGYNEQFF
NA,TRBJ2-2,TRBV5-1,CAKNRDRGVGELFF
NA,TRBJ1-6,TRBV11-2,CASSLTGGDNSPLHF
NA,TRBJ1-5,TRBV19,CASTRDSSWQPQHF
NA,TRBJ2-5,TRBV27,CASSLSRASGGLLQETQYF
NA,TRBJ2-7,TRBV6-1,CASSELAGGPYEQYF
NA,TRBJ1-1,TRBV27,CASRPQDWDTEAFF
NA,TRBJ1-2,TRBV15,CATSRGGLTGSGGYTF
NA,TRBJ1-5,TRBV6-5,CASRDGTGRHQPQHF
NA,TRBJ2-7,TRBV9,CASSRGLAGGSEQYF
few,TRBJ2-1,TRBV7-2,CASSPHGGGLAYNEQFF
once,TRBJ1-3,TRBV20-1,CSASNSRTGLNTIYF
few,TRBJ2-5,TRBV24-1,CATSDFRVGGTQYF
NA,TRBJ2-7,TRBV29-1,CSVGSGKGSYEQYF
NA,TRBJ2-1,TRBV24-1,CATSVAGGWNEQFF
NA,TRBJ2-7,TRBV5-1,CASSLQESYEQYF
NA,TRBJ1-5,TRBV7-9,CASSLGGVRQPQHF
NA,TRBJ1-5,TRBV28,CASSLGDSYNQPQHF
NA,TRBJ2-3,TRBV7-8,CASSPTSERGDTQYF
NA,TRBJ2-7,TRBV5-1,CASHVGDREGGEQYF